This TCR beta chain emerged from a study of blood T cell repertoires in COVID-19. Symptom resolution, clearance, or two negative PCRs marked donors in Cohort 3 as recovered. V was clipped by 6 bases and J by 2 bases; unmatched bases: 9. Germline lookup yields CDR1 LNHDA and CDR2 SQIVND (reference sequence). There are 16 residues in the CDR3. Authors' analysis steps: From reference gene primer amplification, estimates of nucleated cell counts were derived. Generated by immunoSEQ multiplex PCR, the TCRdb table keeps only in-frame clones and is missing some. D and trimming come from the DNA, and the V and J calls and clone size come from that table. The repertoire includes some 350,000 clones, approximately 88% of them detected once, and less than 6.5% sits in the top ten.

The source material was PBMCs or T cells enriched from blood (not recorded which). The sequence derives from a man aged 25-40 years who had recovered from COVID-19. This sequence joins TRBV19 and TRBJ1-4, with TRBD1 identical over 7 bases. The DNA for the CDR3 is TGTGCCAGTAGGTCCCAGGGGGGATCGACTAATGAAAAACTGTTTTTT. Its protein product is CASRSQGGSTNEKLFF.